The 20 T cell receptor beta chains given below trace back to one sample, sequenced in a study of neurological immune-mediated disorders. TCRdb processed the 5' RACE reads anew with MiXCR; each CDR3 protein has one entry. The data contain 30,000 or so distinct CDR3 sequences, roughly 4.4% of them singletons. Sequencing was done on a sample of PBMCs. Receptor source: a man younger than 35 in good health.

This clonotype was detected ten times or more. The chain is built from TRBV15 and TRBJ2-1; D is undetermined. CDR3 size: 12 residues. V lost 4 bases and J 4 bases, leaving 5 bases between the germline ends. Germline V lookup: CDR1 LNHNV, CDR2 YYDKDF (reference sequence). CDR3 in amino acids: CATSKGYNEQFF. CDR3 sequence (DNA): TGTGCCACCAGCAAAGGGTACAATGAGCAGTTCTTC.

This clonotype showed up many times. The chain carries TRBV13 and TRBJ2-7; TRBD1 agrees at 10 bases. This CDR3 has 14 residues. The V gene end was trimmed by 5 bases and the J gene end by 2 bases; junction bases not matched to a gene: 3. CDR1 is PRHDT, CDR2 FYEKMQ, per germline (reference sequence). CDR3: CASSPGQGAYEQYF. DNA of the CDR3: TGTGCCAGCAGCCCAGGACAGGGGGCCTACGAGCAGTACTTC.

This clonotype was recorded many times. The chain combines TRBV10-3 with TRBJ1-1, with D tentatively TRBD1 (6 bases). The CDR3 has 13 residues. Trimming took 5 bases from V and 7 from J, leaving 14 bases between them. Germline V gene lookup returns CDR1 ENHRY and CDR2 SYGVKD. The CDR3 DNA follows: TGTGCCATCAGTACCCCAGGGGCTTATGAAGCTTTCTTT. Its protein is CAISTPGAYEAFF.

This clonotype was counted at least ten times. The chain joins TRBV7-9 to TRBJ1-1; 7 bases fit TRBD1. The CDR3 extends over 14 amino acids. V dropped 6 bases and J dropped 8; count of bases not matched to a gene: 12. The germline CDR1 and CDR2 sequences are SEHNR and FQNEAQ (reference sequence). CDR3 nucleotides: TGTGCCAGCAGTTGGGGGACAGCAACACCAGAAGCTTTCTTT. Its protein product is CASSWGTATPEAFF.

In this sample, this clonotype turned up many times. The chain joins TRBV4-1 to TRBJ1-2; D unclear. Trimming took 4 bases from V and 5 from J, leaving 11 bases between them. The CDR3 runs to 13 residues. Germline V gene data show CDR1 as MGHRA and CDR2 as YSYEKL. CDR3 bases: TGCGCCAGCAGCCCCTCTGTCGAGTATGGCTACACCTTC. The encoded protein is CASSPSVEYGYTF.

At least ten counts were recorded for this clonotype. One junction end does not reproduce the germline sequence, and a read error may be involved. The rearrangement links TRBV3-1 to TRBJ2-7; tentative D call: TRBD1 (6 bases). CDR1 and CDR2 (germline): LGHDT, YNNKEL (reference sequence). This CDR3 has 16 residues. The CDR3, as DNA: TGTGCCAGCAGCCAAGTTAAGACAGGAATCTCCAACGAGCAGTACTTC. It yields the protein CASSQVKTGISNEQYF.

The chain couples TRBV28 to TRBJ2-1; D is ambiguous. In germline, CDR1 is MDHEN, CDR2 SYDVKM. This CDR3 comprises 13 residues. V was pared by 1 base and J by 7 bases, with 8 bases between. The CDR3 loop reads CASSLSPINEQFF. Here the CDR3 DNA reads TGTGCCAGCAGTTTATCCCCGATTAATGAGCAGTTCTTC.

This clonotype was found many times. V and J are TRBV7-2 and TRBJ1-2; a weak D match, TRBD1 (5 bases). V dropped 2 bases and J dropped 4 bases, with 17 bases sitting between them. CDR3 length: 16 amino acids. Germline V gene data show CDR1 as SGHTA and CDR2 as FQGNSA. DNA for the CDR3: TGTGCCAGCAGCTTAACTCACAGCCTCGACAGCTATGGCTACACCTTC. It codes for CASSLTHSLDSYGYTF.

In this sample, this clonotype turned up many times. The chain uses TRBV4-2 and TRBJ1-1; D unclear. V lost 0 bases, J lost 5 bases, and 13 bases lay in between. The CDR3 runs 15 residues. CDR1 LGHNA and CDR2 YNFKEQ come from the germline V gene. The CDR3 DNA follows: TGTGCCAGCAGCCAAGATCGGAGTGGGTTGACTGAAGCTTTCTTT. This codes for CASSQDRSGLTEAFF.

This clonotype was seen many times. CDR3 loop: CASRVTQTGEYGYTF. CDR3 nucleotides: TGTGCCAGCCGCGTTACCCAGACAGGGGAGTATGGCTACACCTTC. The J gene is TRBJ1-2, the V gene TRBV18; 8 positions match TRBD1. This CDR3 is built from 15 residues. Trimming took 8 bases from V and 5 from J; bases not matched to a gene: 13. The germline V gene encodes CDR1 KGHSH and CDR2 LQKENI.

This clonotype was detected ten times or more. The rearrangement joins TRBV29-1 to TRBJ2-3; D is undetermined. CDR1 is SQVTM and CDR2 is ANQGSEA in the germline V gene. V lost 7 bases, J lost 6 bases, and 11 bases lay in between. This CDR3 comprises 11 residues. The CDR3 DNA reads TGCAGCGGGTGGGGTCTGGATACGCAGTATTTT. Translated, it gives CSGWGLDTQYF.

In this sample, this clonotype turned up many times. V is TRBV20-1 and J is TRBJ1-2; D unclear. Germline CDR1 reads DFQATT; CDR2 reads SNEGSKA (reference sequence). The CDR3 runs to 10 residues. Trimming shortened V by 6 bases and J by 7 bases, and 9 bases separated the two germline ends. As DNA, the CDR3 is TGCAGTGCCCTAGACACTGGCTACACCTTC. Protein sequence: CSALDTGYTF.

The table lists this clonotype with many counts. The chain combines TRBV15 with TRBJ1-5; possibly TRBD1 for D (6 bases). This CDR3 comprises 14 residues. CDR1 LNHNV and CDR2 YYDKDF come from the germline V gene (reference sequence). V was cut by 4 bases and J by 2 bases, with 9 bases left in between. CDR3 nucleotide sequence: TGTGCCACCAGCACCCGACAGGGCAATCAGCCCCAGCATTTT. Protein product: CATSTRQGNQPQHF.

The CDR3 here is CASGTGATHEAFF. CDR3 DNA: TGTGCCAGCGGCACGGGGGCCACACATGAAGCTTTCTTT. The genes are TRBV3-1 and TRBJ1-1; tentatively, D is TRBD1 (6 bases). Germline values: CDR1 LGHDT, CDR2 YNNKEL (reference sequence). CDR3 length: 13 residues. V lost 8 bases and J lost 7, with 17 bases in between.

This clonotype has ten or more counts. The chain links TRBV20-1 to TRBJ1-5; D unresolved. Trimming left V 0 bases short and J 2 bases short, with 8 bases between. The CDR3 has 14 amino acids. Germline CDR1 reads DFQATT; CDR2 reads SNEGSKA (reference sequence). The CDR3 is CSAREEAGNQPQHF. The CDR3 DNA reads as TGCAGTGCTAGAGAAGAGGCAGGCAATCAGCCCCAGCATTTT.

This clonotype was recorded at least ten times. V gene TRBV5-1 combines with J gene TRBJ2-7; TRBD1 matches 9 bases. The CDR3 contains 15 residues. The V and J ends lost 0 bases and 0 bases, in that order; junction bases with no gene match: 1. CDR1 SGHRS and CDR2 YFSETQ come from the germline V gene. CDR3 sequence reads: CASSLGQGVSYEQYF. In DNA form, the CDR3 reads TGCGCCAGCAGCTTGGGACAGGGGGTCTCCTACGAGCAGTACTTC.

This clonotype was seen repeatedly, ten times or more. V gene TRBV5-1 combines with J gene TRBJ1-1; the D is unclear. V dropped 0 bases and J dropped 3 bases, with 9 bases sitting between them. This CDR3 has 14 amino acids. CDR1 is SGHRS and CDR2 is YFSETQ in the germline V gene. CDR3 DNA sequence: TGCGCCAGCAGCTTGGCCGGAGGGTACACTGAAGCTTTCTTT. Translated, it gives CASSLAGGYTEAFF.

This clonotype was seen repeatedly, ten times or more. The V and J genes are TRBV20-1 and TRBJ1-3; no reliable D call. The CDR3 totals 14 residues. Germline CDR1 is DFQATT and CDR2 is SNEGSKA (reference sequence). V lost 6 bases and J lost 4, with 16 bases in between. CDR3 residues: CSAEKGVYGNTIYF. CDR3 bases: TGCAGTGCAGAAAAGGGAGTCTACGGAAACACCATATATTTT.

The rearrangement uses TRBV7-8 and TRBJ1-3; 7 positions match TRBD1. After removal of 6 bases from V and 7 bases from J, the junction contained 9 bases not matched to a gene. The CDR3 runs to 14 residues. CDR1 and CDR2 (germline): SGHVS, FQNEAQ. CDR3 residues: CASRSRQGWNTIYF. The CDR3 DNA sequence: TGTGCCAGCAGATCACGACAGGGATGGAACACCATATATTTT.

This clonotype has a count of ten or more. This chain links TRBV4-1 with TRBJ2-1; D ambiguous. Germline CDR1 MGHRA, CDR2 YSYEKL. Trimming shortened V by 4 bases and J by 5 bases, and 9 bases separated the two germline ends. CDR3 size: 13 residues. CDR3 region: CASSLRGDNEQFF. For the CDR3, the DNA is TGCGCCAGCAGCCTGAGAGGCGACAATGAGCAGTTCTTC.